Listed below are T cell receptor beta chains from one sample, sequenced in a study of blood T cell repertoires in COVID-19. Assay used: immunoSEQ multiplex PCR; TCRdb lists only in-frame clones, some missing. The table includes 230,000 or so clones, about nine tenths detected once. What was sequenced was PBMCs or T cells enriched from blood (not recorded which). The receptors stem from a middle-aged woman with acute COVID-19. CDR3s include the opening cysteine and the closing phenylalanine or tryptophan. D genes are given only for firm matches. Clone size is stated in some rows and not others, as once, few, many or a class when expanded.

V: TRBV6-2/TRBV6-3; size: .; D: TRBD1; J: TRBJ1-5; CDR3: CASSLGQGGGNQPQHF; DNA: TGTGCCAGCAGTTTAGGACAGGGCGGAGGCAATCAGCCCCAGCATTTT
V: TRBV19; size: .; D: TRBD1; J: TRBJ1-2; CDR3: CATRRDSSGGYTF; DNA: TGTGCCACAAGGCGGGACAGCAGTGGGGGCTACACCTTC
V: TRBV7-3; size: .; D: TRBD1; J: TRBJ1-6; CDR3: CASSLEGQPSSPLHF; DNA: TGTGCCAGCAGCTTAGAGGGACAGCCGTCTTCACCCCTCCACTTT
V: TRBV9; size: .; D: TRBD2; J: TRBJ2-1; CDR3: CASSVRTSGGNEQFF; DNA: TGTGCCAGCAGCGTACGTACTAGCGGGGGGAATGAGCAGTTCTTC
V: TRBV2; size: .; D: .; J: TRBJ2-2; CDR3: CASSEAPGAGELFF; DNA: TGTGCCAGCAGTGAAGCCCCAGGGGCCGGGGAGCTGTTTTTT
V: TRBV18; size: .; D: TRBD1; J: TRBJ1-5; CDR3: CASSLGTGPDQPQHF; DNA: TGTGCCAGCTCTCTCGGGACAGGGCCGGATCAGCCCCAGCATTTT
V: TRBV7-2; size: .; D: .; J: TRBJ1-1; CDR3: CASSFGGARTEAFF; DNA: TGTGCCAGCAGCTTCGGAGGGGCGAGGACTGAAGCTTTCTTT
V: TRBV19; size: .; D: .; J: TRBJ1-1; CDR3: CASIKDQGHLEAFF; DNA: TGTGCCAGTATTAAGGACCAAGGACACCTTGAAGCTTTCTTT
V: TRBV30; size: .; D: .; J: TRBJ2-1; CDR3: CACQRRESSYNEQFF; DNA: TGTGCCTGCCAGCGCAGGGAAAGCTCCTACAATGAGCAGTTCTTC
V: TRBV2; size: .; D: .; J: TRBJ2-1; CDR3: CASLRNRADNEQFF; DNA: TGTGCCAGCTTAAGAAACAGGGCTGACAATGAGCAGTTCTTC
V: TRBV4-3; size: .; D: TRBD1; J: TRBJ2-2; CDR3: CASSQDLGGGTGELFF; DNA: TGCGCCAGCAGCCAAGATTTAGGGGGCGGAACCGGGGAGCTGTTTTTT
V: TRBV25-1; size: .; D: TRBD1; J: TRBJ1-4; CDR3: CASSVGQNNEKLFF; DNA: TGTGCCAGCAGTGTGGGACAGAATAATGAAAAACTGTTTTTT
V: TRBV5-1; size: .; D: TRBD1; J: TRBJ2-1; CDR3: CASSLGQGKFF; DNA: TGCGCCAGCAGCTTGGGACAGGGAAAGTTCTTC
V: TRBV7-2; size: .; D: .; J: TRBJ1-1; CDR3: CASSLAPGVVGTEAFF; DNA: TGTGCCAGCAGCTTGGCCCCCGGGGTTGTGGGCACTGAAGCTTTCTTT
V: TRBV7-3; size: .; D: .; J: TRBJ1-1; CDR3: CASSLMQGTEAFF; DNA: TGTGCCAGCAGCTTAATGCAGGGCACTGAAGCTTTCTTT
V: TRBV30; size: .; D: TRBD1; J: TRBJ1-1; CDR3: CAWSPTGGRTEAFF; DNA: TGTGCCTGGAGCCCGACAGGGGGGAGGACTGAAGCTTTCTTT
V: TRBV7-6; size: .; D: .; J: TRBJ1-4; CDR3: CASSLARGGREKLFF; DNA: TGTGCCAGCAGCTTAGCTCGCGGGGGGCGCGAAAAACTGTTTTTT
V: TRBV7-3; size: few; D: .; J: TRBJ1-1; CDR3: CASSPKGGNGLEAFF; DNA: TGTGCCAGCAGCCCAAAGGGAGGAAACGGACTTGAAGCTTTCTTT
V: TRBV5-4; size: .; D: TRBD2; J: TRBJ2-3; CDR3: CASSTGLASTDTQYF; DNA: TGTGCCAGCAGCACAGGACTAGCTAGCACAGATACGCAGTATTTT
V: TRBV6-5; size: .; D: .; J: TRBJ1-2; CDR3: CASKSPQGNYGYTF; DNA: TGTGCCAGCAAATCTCCCCAGGGGAACTATGGCTACACCTTC
V: TRBV7-8; size: .; D: TRBD1; J: TRBJ2-7; CDR3: CASSLRTGFREQYF; DNA: TGTGCCAGCAGCTTGAGGACAGGGTTTCGCGAGCAGTACTTC
V: TRBV18; size: .; D: TRBD1; J: TRBJ1-6; CDR3: CASSYRQGSQPYNPPLHF; DNA: TGTGCCAGCTCGTACCGACAGGGGTCCCAGCCCTATAATCCACCCCTCCACTTT
V: TRBV7-6; size: .; D: TRBD2; J: TRBJ2-5; CDR3: CASSLAQPGLAGTETQYF; DNA: TGTGCCAGCAGCTTAGCGCAACCGGGACTAGCGGGGACGGAGACCCAGTACTTC
V: TRBV15; size: .; D: .; J: TRBJ2-7; CDR3: CATSRIGQGRDEQYF; DNA: TGTGCCACCAGCAGAATTGGGCAGGGGCGTGACGAGCAGTACTTC
V: TRBV6-5; size: .; D: TRBD1; J: TRBJ1-1; CDR3: CASRRDRGLNTEAFF; DNA: TGTGCCAGCAGGCGTGACAGGGGGCTCAACACTGAAGCTTTCTTT
V: TRBV7-9; size: .; D: TRBD1; J: TRBJ2-7; CDR3: CASSYRDREWYF; DNA: TGTGCCAGCAGCTACCGGGACAGGGAGTGGTACTTC
V: TRBV15; size: .; D: .; J: TRBJ1-5; CDR3: CATSGSGLISNQPQHF; DNA: TGTGCCACCAGCGGGTCGGGGTTAATTAGCAATCAGCCCCAGCATTTT
V: TRBV6-5; size: .; D: .; J: TRBJ1-2; CDR3: CASSYGPTATLTF; DNA: TGTGCCAGCAGTTACGGTCCGACAGCGACTCTGACCTTC
V: TRBV7-2; size: .; D: TRBD1; J: TRBJ2-2; CDR3: CASSFGTGARTGELFF; DNA: TGTGCCAGCAGCTTCGGGACAGGGGCTCGAACCGGGGAGCTGTTTTTT
V: TRBV5-1; size: .; D: .; J: TRBJ2-3; CDR3: CASSDSRLLSTDTQYF; DNA: TGCGCCAGCAGCGACTCTCGCCTGCTTAGCACAGATACGCAGTATTTT
V: TRBV5-1; size: once; D: TRBD1; J: TRBJ2-2; CDR3: CASSLAGTGGKAGELFF; DNA: TGCGCCAGCAGCTTGGCCGGAACAGGGGGAAAGGCCGGGGAGCTGTTTTTT
V: TRBV7-9; size: .; D: TRBD1; J: TRBJ2-2; CDR3: CASSGQGGELFF; DNA: TGTGCCAGCAGTGGACAGGGCGGGGAGCTGTTTTTT
V: TRBV5-6; size: few; D: .; J: TRBJ2-3; CDR3: CASRSTGSNTDTQYF; DNA: TGTGCCAGCAGATCTACCGGGAGCAACACAGATACGCAGTATTTT
V: TRBV5-6; size: once; D: .; J: TRBJ2-2; CDR3: CASSLTTGRNTGELFF; DNA: TGTGCCAGCAGCCTCACTACAGGGCGGAACACCGGGGAGCTGTTTTTT
V: TRBV18; size: .; D: .; J: TRBJ1-2; CDR3: CASSPLAGDQANYGYTF; DNA: TGTGCCAGCTCACCACTGGCAGGGGATCAGGCTAACTATGGCTACACCTTC
V: TRBV7-9; size: .; D: .; J: TRBJ1-1; CDR3: CASSADRVLMNTEAFF; DNA: TGTGCCAGCAGCGCTGACAGAGTCTTAATGAACACTGAAGCTTTCTTT
V: TRBV15; size: .; D: TRBD1; J: TRBJ2-1; CDR3: CATSRGTADRGTNEQFF; DNA: TGTGCCACCAGCAGAGGTACCGCGGACAGGGGGACTAATGAGCAGTTCTTC
V: TRBV10-3; size: .; D: .; J: TRBJ2-5; CDR3: CAISERSQGGVQETQYF; DNA: TGTGCCATCAGCGAGAGGAGTCAGGGGGGCGTCCAAGAGACCCAGTACTTC
V: TRBV5-4; size: .; D: TRBD1; J: TRBJ1-2; CDR3: CASSQSRDRGGYTF; DNA: TGTGCCAGCAGTCAGTCCCGGGACAGGGGCGGCTACACCTTC
V: TRBV25-1; size: .; D: .; J: TRBJ2-7; CDR3: CASSRLSEQYF; DNA: TGTGCCAGCAGTCGACTCTCCGAGCAGTACTTC
V: TRBV5-4; size: .; D: .; J: TRBJ2-2; CDR3: CASSLSRDPGELFF; DNA: TGTGCCAGCAGCTTGTCTAGAGATCCCGGGGAGCTGTTTTTT
V: TRBV7-2; size: .; D: TRBD1; J: TRBJ1-2; CDR3: CASSRQGSYGYTF; DNA: TGTGCCAGCAGCCGACAGGGGAGCTATGGCTACACCTTC